The 16 T cell receptor beta chains below come from one sample, sequenced in a study of cytomegalovirus exposure and HLA in healthy donors. PCR employed 60 Vbeta and 13 Jbeta primers. The table came from immunoSEQ multiplex PCR; TCRdb's copy has only in-frame clones and leaves some out. The repertoire consists of about 120,000 clones, with approximately 81% occurring once and the leading ten covering more than 3%. Material: PBMCs. Receptor source: a man aged 18 to 35 in good health and CMV-seropositive.

V is TRBV5-1 and J is TRBJ2-7; D possibly corresponds to TRBD1 (6 bases). The CDR3 covers 14 residues. CDR1 SGHRS and CDR2 YFSETQ come from the germline V gene. V was trimmed by 3 bases and J by 2 bases, leaving 12 bases between them. The CDR3 DNA reads TGCGCCAGCAGCTCGACAGGAGGACCCTACGAGCAGTACTTC. Residues: CASSSTGGPYEQYF.

The V call is TRBV6-1, the J call TRBJ2-5; 11 bases are shared with TRBD2. V dropped 3 bases and J dropped 5; count of bases not matched to a gene: 8. The CDR3 extends over 16 amino acids. Germline V gives CDR1 MNHNS, CDR2 SASEGT. The CDR3 loop is CASSDQTSGDGETQYF. CDR3 nucleotide sequence: TGTGCCAGCAGTGACCAGACTAGCGGGGACGGTGAGACCCAGTACTTC.

The chain uses TRBV23-1 and TRBJ1-5; TRBD1 matches at 9 bases. TRBV23-1 is identified as an open reading frame with a role that is uncertain. The CDR3 extends over 17 amino acids. V dropped 3 bases and J dropped 5; count of bases not matched to a gene: 11. CDR3 bases: TGCGCCAGCAGTCAGGACAGGGGACAAACACTTGATCAGCCCCAGCATTTT. This codes for CASSQDRGQTLDQPQHF.

Here the CDR3 reads CASSRSRNTDTQYF. In nucleotides, the CDR3 is TGTGCCAGTAGTCGGTCTAGAAACACAGATACGCAGTATTTT. This sequence joins TRBV19 and TRBJ2-3; no clear D. This CDR3 region has 14 residues. Germline CDR1 reads LNHDA; CDR2 reads SQIVND (reference sequence). V was trimmed by 5 bases and J by 2 bases, leaving 11 bases between them.

The DNA for the CDR3 is TGTGCCAGCAGTGAAATCACCCTTGGAGAAGAGACCCAGTACTTC. Amino acids: CASSEITLGEETQYF. V usage is TRBV6-1 and J usage is TRBJ2-5; the D is unclear. V lost 2 bases to trimming and J lost 3 bases, with 13 bases between them. The CDR3 has 15 residues. In germline, CDR1 is MNHNS, CDR2 SASEGT.

The chain has TRBV7-9 and TRBJ2-6, with D unclear. Germline V gene data show CDR1 as SEHNR and CDR2 as FQNEAQ (reference sequence). Deletions cut 1 base from V and 0 bases from J, with 10 bases between. This CDR3 is 17 amino acids long. CDR3 residues: CASSLDFSGSGANVLTF. CDR3 nucleotide sequence: TGTGCCAGCAGCTTAGATTTTTCCGGCTCTGGGGCCAACGTCCTGACTTTC. Using reference TRBV7-9 and TRBJ2-6 for the parts outside the CDR3, the full variable domain is DTGVSQNPRHKITKRGQNVTFRCDPISEHNRLYWYRQTLGQGPEFLTYFQNEAQLEKSRLLSDRFSAERPKGSFSTLEIQRTEQGDSAMYLCASSLDFSGSGANVLTFGAGSRLTVL.

The chain combines TRBV6-6 with TRBJ1-1; 7 bases fit TRBD1. The CDR3 runs to 11 residues. CDR1 is MNHNY, CDR2 SVGAGI, per germline (reference sequence). Trimming took 10 bases from V and 4 from J; bases not matched to a gene: 3. The CDR3 DNA reads as TGTGCCACGACAGGGTTCACTGAAGCTTTCTTT. Protein: CATTGFTEAFF.

The chain employs TRBV15 and TRBJ2-7; D uncertain. The V end lost 2 bases, the J end lost 4 bases, and 9 bases lay between the germline ends. Germline lookup yields CDR1 LNHNV and CDR2 YYDKDF (reference sequence). The CDR3 runs 13 residues. Here the CDR3 reads CATSRQNFYEQYF. The DNA for the CDR3 is TGTGCCACCAGCAGACAGAATTTTTACGAGCAGTACTTC.

The V call is TRBV14, the J call TRBJ2-7, with TRBD1 matching 7 bases. From germline, CDR1 is SGHDN and CDR2 FVKESK. V dropped 4 bases and J dropped 4; count of bases not matched to a gene: 7. This CDR3 is 14 amino acids long. CDR3 loop: CASSRGGARYEQYF. CDR3 nucleotides: TGTGCCAGCAGCCGAGGGGGCGCAAGGTACGAGCAGTACTTC. The full variable domain, completed using reference TRBV14 and TRBJ2-7, is EAGVTQFPSHSVIEKGQTVTLRCDPISGHDNLYWYRRVMGKEIKFLLHFVKESKQDESGMPNNRFLAERTGGTYSTLKVQPAELEDSGVYFCASSRGGARYEQYFGPGTRLTVT.

Notes on this clone: Other DNA sequences in this sample translate to the same CDR3. The chain employs TRBV6-5 and TRBJ1-5, with 7 positions matching TRBD1. V lost 6 bases to trimming and J lost 4 bases; unmatched junction nucleotides: 6. Germline loops: CDR1 MNHEY, CDR2 SVGAGI. This CDR3 has 14 residues. This CDR3 is CASSSGTENQPQHF. The CDR3 nucleotides read TGTGCCAGCAGCTCCGGGACAGAAAATCAGCCCCAGCATTTT.

This chain links TRBV5-6 with TRBJ1-1; 7 bases are a match to TRBD1. V shed 4 bases, J shed 2 bases, and the junction held 5 bases outside the gene matches. The germline V gene has CDR1 SGHDT and CDR2 YYEEEE. CDR3 size: 14 residues. DNA for the CDR3: TGTGCCAGCAGCCGGCGACAGGGTAACACTGAAGCTTTCTTT. This encodes CASSRRQGNTEAFF.

The J gene is TRBJ1-4, the V gene TRBV19, with D tentatively TRBD1 (6 bases). V lost 4 bases and J lost 8, with 17 bases in between. The CDR3 has 15 amino acids. CDR1 and CDR2 (germline): LNHDA, SQIVND (reference sequence). The CDR3 DNA reads as TGTGCCAGTAGTACTGGGGTTGGGACAAACGAAAAACTGTTTTTT. This encodes CASSTGVGTNEKLFF.

The chain uses TRBV30 and TRBJ1-2; D may be TRBD1 (6 bases). Germline CDR1 and CDR2: GTSNPN and SVGIG (reference sequence). The CDR3 totals 16 residues. The V end lost 5 bases, the J end lost 0 bases, and 19 bases lay between the germline ends. The CDR3 spells CAWGENSDRANYGYTF. The CDR3 DNA reads as TGTGCCTGGGGTGAGAACTCGGACAGAGCTAACTATGGCTACACCTTC.

The chain couples TRBV19 to TRBJ2-5, with TRBD2 matching over 8 bases. Germline V gives CDR1 LNHDA, CDR2 SQIVND (reference sequence). This CDR3 has 16 amino acids. V lost 1 base, J lost 5 bases, and 9 bases stayed unmatched. The CDR3 region has the DNA TGTGCCAGTAGTATAGGGTCGGGAGGGCCGGATGAGACCCAGTACTTC. Translation: CASSIGSGGPDETQYF.

This chain connects TRBV14 to TRBJ1-1; D ambiguous. The CDR3 spans 13 residues. The germline CDR1 and CDR2 sequences are SGHDN and FVKESK. Trimming took off 6 bases at V and 0 bases at J, with 8 bases between the two ends. The CDR3, as DNA: TGTGCCAGCAGGGAGAAATTGAACACTGAAGCTTTCTTT. Translation: CASREKLNTEAFF.

The gene calls are TRBV5-4 and TRBJ1-1, with 7 bases lining up with TRBD1. The germline CDR1 and CDR2 sequences are SGHNT and YYREEE (reference sequence). The CDR3 covers 16 residues. V lost 0 bases and J lost 0; bases outside the gene matches: 5. The CDR3 DNA follows: TGTGCCAGCAGCTTGGGGGGACAGAGGATGAACACTGAAGCTTTCTTT. It codes for CASSLGGQRMNTEAFF.